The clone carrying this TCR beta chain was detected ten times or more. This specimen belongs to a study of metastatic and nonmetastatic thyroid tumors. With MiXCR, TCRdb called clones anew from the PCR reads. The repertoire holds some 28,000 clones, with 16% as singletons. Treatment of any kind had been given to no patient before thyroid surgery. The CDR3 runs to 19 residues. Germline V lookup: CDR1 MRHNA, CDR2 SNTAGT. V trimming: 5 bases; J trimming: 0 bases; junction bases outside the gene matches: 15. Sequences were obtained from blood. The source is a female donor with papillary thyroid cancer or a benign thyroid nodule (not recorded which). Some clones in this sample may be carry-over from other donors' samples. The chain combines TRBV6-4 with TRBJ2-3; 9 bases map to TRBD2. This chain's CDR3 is CASSPPAGLAGPSTDTQYF. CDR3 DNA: TGTGCCAGCAGTCCCCCAGCCGGCCTAGCGGGACCCAGCACAGATACGCAGTATTTT.